Each of the 14 T cell receptor beta chains below was sequenced from the same sample in a study of cytomegalovirus exposure and HLA in healthy donors. PCR used 60 Vbeta primers and 13 Jbeta primers. Sequencing was performed with immunoSEQ multiplex PCR; in TCRdb, only in-frame clones are kept and a portion is missing. The sample has 120,000 to 150,000 clones, roughly 80% seen once. Sequences were obtained from PBMCs. These receptors came from a man aged 40-55 years in good health and CMV-seropositive.

The V and J genes are TRBV18 and TRBJ2-7; TRBD1 matches at 8 bases. The CDR3 consists of 18 residues. CDR1 KGHSH and CDR2 LQKENI come from the germline V gene. V gave up 1 base and J gave up 6 bases; unmatched junction bases: 17. Here the CDR3 DNA reads TGTGCCAGCTCACCACGGGAGGCAGGGGGCGCGGGATCGTCCGAGCAGTACTTC. Amino acids: CASSPREAGGAGSSEQYF. The complete variable domain, with remaining parts taken from reference TRBV18 and TRBJ2-7, reads NAGVMQNPRHLVRRRGQEARLRCSPMKGHSHVYWYRQLPEEGLKFMVYLQKENIIDESGMPKERFSAEFPKEGPSILRIQQVVRGDSAAYFCASSPREAGGAGSSEQYFGPGTRLTVT.

The chain is built from TRBV27 and TRBJ2-3, with 9 nucleotides matching TRBD2. Trimming removed 3 bases from V and 2 bases from J; junction bases left unmatched: 24. The CDR3 has 22 amino acids. Looked up from germline, CDR1 is MNHEY and CDR2 is SMNVEV (reference sequence). The CDR3 loop reads CASSFGRGGAGGTYGITDTQYF. CDR3 bases: TGTGCCAGCAGTTTTGGCCGGGGGGGGGCGGGAGGGACTTACGGGATCACAGATACGCAGTATTTT.

The chain couples TRBV7-2 to TRBJ2-7, with 7 positions matching TRBD2. The CDR3 is 15 amino acids. Germline CDR1 is SGHTA and CDR2 is FQGNSA. V lost 5 bases and J lost 2; bases outside the gene matches: 9. The CDR3 reads CASSLMGGRTYEQYF. The CDR3 region has the DNA TGTGCCAGCAGCCTCATGGGGGGGAGGACCTACGAGCAGTACTTC.

This clone was found a few times. The V call is TRBV7-9, the J call TRBJ2-2; D not certain. V gave up 2 bases and J gave up 5 bases, with 9 bases separating them. Germline lookup yields CDR1 SEHNR and CDR2 FQNEAQ (reference sequence). The CDR3 totals 14 residues. CDR3 amino acids: CASSLSVGTGELFF. CDR3 DNA sequence: TGTGCCAGCAGCTTAAGCGTTGGTACCGGGGAGCTGTTTTTT.

This clone is a singleton in its sample. This rearrangement joins TRBV15 to TRBJ2-3; 12 bases fit TRBD1. Germline lookup yields CDR1 LNHNV and CDR2 YYDKDF (reference sequence). CDR3 length: 17 amino acids. J was trimmed by 2 bases and V by 2 bases; bases with no gene match: 5. The CDR3 nucleotides read TGTGCCACCAGCAGATCGGGGACAGGGGGCATCACAGATACGCAGTATTTT. Residues: CATSRSGTGGITDTQYF.

The chain employs TRBV28 and TRBJ2-7; 8 bases align to TRBD2. The CDR3 has 15 amino acids. With V trimmed by 5 bases and J by 1 base, 7 bases remained unmatched. Germline values: CDR1 MDHEN, CDR2 SYDVKM. In nucleotides, the CDR3 is TGTGCCAGCAGTCCAGAGACTAGCGAATCCTACGAGCAGTACTTC. Its translation is CASSPETSESYEQYF.

Turning to this clone: The germline gene is not matched at one end of the junction; a read error may be the cause. The V gene is TRBV7-9, the J gene TRBJ1-1, with TRBD1 matching 7 bases. This CDR3 has 15 amino acids. Per germline, CDR1 SEHNR and CDR2 FQNEAQ (reference sequence). Written as DNA, the CDR3 is TGTTCCAGCAGCCCAACAGGGGTCCTGAACACTGAAGCTTTCTTT. This codes for CSSSPTGVLNTEAFF.

CDR3 sequence reads: CASRQGVAVGEQYF. CDR3 bases: TGTGCCAGCAGGCAAGGGGTCGCCGTGGGGGAGCAGTACTTC. The chain couples TRBV6-5 to TRBJ2-7, with D maybe TRBD1 (5 bases). The germline V gene has CDR1 MNHEY and CDR2 SVGAGI. V was shortened by 6 bases and J by 7 bases, with 19 bases between the two germline ends. The CDR3 spans 14 residues.

The J gene is TRBJ2-2, the V gene TRBV10-1, with 10 bases that match TRBD2. The CDR3 extends over 15 amino acids. In germline, CDR1 is WNHNN, CDR2 SYGVQD (reference sequence). V lost 4 bases, J lost 6 bases, and 5 bases stayed unmatched. The CDR3 reads CASSGGLAGAGELFF. The DNA of the CDR3 is TGCGCCAGCAGTGGGGGGCTAGCGGGAGCCGGGGAGCTGTTTTTT.

This chain joins TRBV28 and TRBJ2-7; 15 bases map to TRBD2. The germline V gene encodes CDR1 MDHEN and CDR2 SYDVKM. The CDR3 is made up of 21 amino acids. Trimming cost V 5 bases and J 2 bases; bases outside gene matches: 19. The CDR3 region is CASSKMEPLGLAGGRTYEQYF. In nucleotides, the CDR3 is TGTGCCAGCAGTAAAATGGAACCTTTGGGACTAGCGGGAGGACGGACCTACGAGCAGTACTTC.

This clone was seen a few times. The V and J genes are TRBV30 and TRBJ1-1, with TRBD1 as a possible D gene (6 bases). The germline V gene encodes CDR1 GTSNPN and CDR2 SVGIG (reference sequence). This CDR3 has 13 residues. V dropped 5 bases and J dropped 8 bases, with 18 bases sitting between them. CDR3 residues: CAWDRWAGAEAFF. CDR3 DNA: TGTGCCTGGGACCGCTGGGCAGGGGCCGAAGCTTTCTTT.

The rearrangement joins TRBV29-1 to TRBJ1-5, with D perhaps matching TRBD1 (5 bases). The V end lost 5 bases, the J end lost 6 bases, and 14 bases lay between the germline ends. Germline V gene sequence: CDR1 SQVTM, CDR2 ANQGSEA. This CDR3 is built from 13 residues. CDR3 nucleotides: TGCAGCGTTTTGGGGACTGGGGGTCAGCCCCAGCATTTT. It specifies CSVLGTGGQPQHF.

This chain joins TRBV4-1 and TRBJ1-4, with TRBD1 matching 7 bases. V shed 3 bases, J shed 10 bases, and the junction held 17 bases outside the gene matches. CDR1 and CDR2 (germline): MGHRA, YSYEKL. The CDR3 loop spans 17 amino acids. Written as DNA, the CDR3 is TGCGCCAGCAGCCACGCCACGGGCGGGACAGTAGTCTCAAAACTGTTTTTT. It codes for CASSHATGGTVVSKLFF.

The chain employs TRBV4-3 and TRBJ1-1; 8 nucleotides align to TRBD1. With 3 bases clipped from V and 2 bases from J, the junction kept 5 bases outside the gene matches. The length of the CDR3 is 15 residues. Germline CDR1 and CDR2: LGHNA and YSLEER. For the CDR3, the DNA is TGCGCCAGCAGCCAGGGTACAGGGGGAAACACTGAAGCTTTCTTT. It specifies CASSQGTGGNTEAFF.